The entry below describes one T cell receptor (beta chain). Its specificity is unknown. Assay used: immunoSEQ multiplex PCR; TCRdb lists only in-frame clones, some missing. The profile shows 150,000 to 200,000 clones, 85% to 95% of them singletons. Pooling covered second doses at about 4 or about 12 weeks. V was clipped by 6 bases and J by 1 base, with 10 bases between them. Germline CDR1 SQVTM, CDR2 ANQGSEA. The CDR3 runs 13 residues. The sample comes from a study of T cell responses to AZD1222 COVID-19 vaccine. Study results and limitations: At baseline, just 6 or 7 AZD1222 recipients tested seropositive. None of the repertoires were sampled until the peak T cell response had passed. Variant regions that are unmutated are reportedly the target of nearly half of spike-specific TCRs.

V usage is TRBV29-1 and J usage is TRBJ1-5; D is possibly TRBD1 (6 bases). Sample: peripheral blood, taken 28 days after the second AZD1222 dose. The TCR sequence derives from an adult who received the AZD1222 COVID-19 vaccine. The CDR3: CSVRGESNQPQHF. CDR3 sequence (DNA): TGCAGCGTCAGGGGAGAAAGCAATCAGCCCCAGCATTTT.